This T cell receptor beta chain was sequenced during a study of neoadjuvant nivolumab and ipilimumab in lung cancer. Study-wide results and caveats: Resected tumors had greater TCR richness and clonality than uninvolved lung.

Method: immunoSEQ multiplex PCR; TCRdb's copy keeps in-frame clones and lacks some. The sample carries roughly 32,000 clones, under 95% recorded once. With regard to this clone: The antigen remains undetermined.

The CDR3 runs 15 residues. Trimming cost V 4 bases and J 0 bases, with 10 bases left between them. Germline CDR1 and CDR2: SGHRS and YFSETQ. The chain recombines TRBV5-1 with TRBJ1-4; D not certain. The TCR was taken from an adult with non-small cell lung cancer. The material sequenced was peripheral blood, taken after neoadjuvant nivolumab, alone or with ipilimumab, at or shortly before surgery. The CDR3 region is CASSRIKSTNEKLFF. For the CDR3, the DNA is TGCGCCAGCAGCCGGATCAAATCAACTAATGAAAAACTGTTTTTT. The whole variable domain, filled in from reference TRBV5-1 and TRBJ1-4, reads KAGVTQTPRYLIKTRGQQVTLSCSPISGHRSVSWYQQTPGQGLQFLFEYFSETQRNKGNFPGRFSGRQFSNSRSEMNVSTLELGDSALYLCASSRIKSTNEKLFFGSGTQLSVL.